One sample yielded the 21 T cell receptor beta chains listed below, sequenced in a study of cytomegalovirus exposure and HLA in healthy donors. This PCR relied on a set of 60 Vbeta primers and 13 Jbeta primers. Some clones are missing from TCRdb's copy, which holds only in-frame ones; the method was immunoSEQ multiplex PCR. In total, the table holds about 200,000 clones. Sequences were obtained from PBMCs. The receptors were gathered from a girl aged 2-15 years in good health and CMV-seropositive.

CDR3 residues: CASSYVSTDTQYF. Written as DNA, the CDR3 is TGTGCCAGCAGTTACGTCTCCACAGATACGCAGTATTTT. The V call is TRBV6-5, the J call TRBJ2-3; no clear D gene. The germline V gene has CDR1 MNHEY and CDR2 SVGAGI. The CDR3 is made up of 13 amino acids. V was shortened by 2 bases and J by 2 bases, with 5 bases between the two germline ends.

The chain is built from TRBV29-1 and TRBJ2-1, with D possibly TRBD1 on 6 matching bases. Trimming took 4 bases from V and 2 from J, leaving 12 bases between them. Germline assignment: CDR1 SQVTM and CDR2 ANQGSEA. The CDR3 length is 14 residues. CDR3 DNA sequence: TGCAGCGTTGGGGGGCAAAGCCCCTACAATGAGCAGTTCTTC. It yields the protein CSVGGQSPYNEQFF.

The chain links TRBV9 to TRBJ2-1; no reliable D call. Germline V gene lookup returns CDR1 SGDLS and CDR2 YYNGEE. V was trimmed by 0 bases and J by 0 bases, leaving 7 bases between them. This CDR3 has 15 amino acids. CDR3 sequence (DNA): TGTGCCAGCAGCGTAGATACAGACTCCTACAATGAGCAGTTCTTC. Translated: CASSVDTDSYNEQFF.

The V gene is TRBV6-1, the J gene TRBJ1-1; tentative D call: TRBD1 (6 bases). Germline CDR1 reads MNHNS; CDR2 reads SASEGT. With 6 bases removed from V and 2 bases from J, the gap between germline ends came to 13 bases. The CDR3 consists of 14 residues. CDR3 amino acids: CASRVDRFNTEAFF. The CDR3 bases are TGTGCCAGCAGAGTCGACAGGTTCAACACTGAAGCTTTCTTT.

The CDR3 nucleotides read TGTGCCAGCAGTGAAGGTCCCCAGTCGGGTTCACCCCTCCACTTT. It is translated as CASSEGPQSGSPLHF. The chain is built from TRBV6-1 and TRBJ1-6; D is uncertain. Between the trimmed V and J ends, which lost 1 base and 9 bases, there was a span of 13 bases. CDR3 size: 15 residues. Germline-derived CDR1 and CDR2 are MNHNS and SASEGT.

The chain links TRBV28 to TRBJ2-7, with 8 nucleotides matching TRBD1. With V trimmed by 5 bases and J by 1 base, 7 bases remained unmatched. CDR3 length: 15 residues. Germline V lookup: CDR1 MDHEN, CDR2 SYDVKM. The CDR3 DNA reads TGTGCCAGCAGTCAGTCCGGGACAGGATCCTACGAGCAGTACTTC. Translated, it gives CASSQSGTGSYEQYF.

This chain joins TRBV4-1 and TRBJ2-2, with 10 positions matching TRBD2. This CDR3 region has 15 residues. Germline CDR1 is MGHRA and CDR2 is YSYEKL. V lost 0 bases, J lost 6 bases, and 1 base stayed unmatched. This chain's CDR3 is CASSQDGTSAGELFF. As DNA, the CDR3 is TGCGCCAGCAGCCAAGATGGGACTAGCGCCGGGGAGCTGTTTTTT.

The genes are TRBV11-2 and TRBJ2-5, with TRBD1 as a possible D gene (6 bases). V was shortened by 1 base and J by 7 bases, with 7 bases between the two germline ends. The CDR3 sequence is 12 residues long. Looked up from germline, CDR1 is SGHAT and CDR2 is FQNNGV. CDR3 bases: TGTGCCAGCAGCTTAGGAGGGGGGACCCAGTACTTC. Its translation: CASSLGGGTQYF.

The V call is TRBV6-4, the J call TRBJ2-3, with 13 bases identical to TRBD2. V was pared by 5 bases and J by 6 bases, with 8 bases of the junction left unmatched. The CDR3 has 16 amino acids. Germline-derived CDR1 and CDR2 are MRHNA and SNTAGT. CDR3 in amino acids: CASSPTSGRAGDTQYF. CDR3 nucleotides: TGTGCCAGCAGTCCAACTAGCGGGAGGGCCGGGGATACGCAGTATTTT.

V and J are TRBV25-1 and TRBJ1-2, with 7 bases fitting TRBD1. CDR1 MGHDK and CDR2 SYGVNS come from the germline V gene. After removal of 3 bases from V and 5 bases from J, the junction contained 9 bases not matched to a gene. This CDR3 comprises 15 residues. The CDR3 spells CASSEKGAREYGYTF. The CDR3 DNA is TGTGCCAGCAGTGAGAAGGGGGCGCGCGAATATGGCTACACCTTC.

The CDR3: CASSSGTGRYNEQFF. The CDR3 region has the DNA TGTGCCAGCAGTTCCGGGACAGGGCGTTACAATGAGCAGTTCTTC. The V call is TRBV7-2, the J call TRBJ2-1; 9 nucleotides align to TRBD1. Germline values: CDR1 SGHTA, CDR2 FQGNSA. The V segment lost 6 bases and the J segment 4 bases; nucleotides outside the gene matches: 7. CDR3 length: 15 residues.

The chain has TRBV28 and TRBJ2-3, with a weak D call TRBD2 (6 bases). This CDR3 contains 14 residues. Per germline, CDR1 MDHEN and CDR2 SYDVKM. V was clipped by 3 bases and J by 4 bases, with 11 bases between them. The CDR3 bases are TGTGCCAGCAGTTTTGGAGGGTTTGCAGATACGCAGTATTTT. Translating gives CASSFGGFADTQYF.

The chain joins TRBV15 to TRBJ2-1, with 13 positions matching TRBD2. Germline V gene sequence: CDR1 LNHNV, CDR2 YYDKDF (reference sequence). The trim removed 0 bases at V and 5 bases at J, leaving 7 bases unmatched. CDR3 length: 18 residues. CDR3 in amino acids: CATSRDPPTSGGNNEQFF. The CDR3 DNA reads as TGTGCCACCAGCAGAGACCCTCCGACTAGCGGGGGGAACAATGAGCAGTTCTTC.

The gene calls are TRBV5-1 and TRBJ2-1, with TRBD2 matching over 10 bases. From germline, CDR1 is SGHRS and CDR2 YFSETQ. V was pared by 3 bases and J by 1 base, with 7 bases of the junction left unmatched. The CDR3 spans 17 residues. The CDR3 reads CASSSGLADTSYNEQFF. Written as DNA, the CDR3 is TGCGCCAGCAGCTCCGGACTAGCGGACACTTCCTACAATGAGCAGTTCTTC.

The chain has TRBV20-1 and TRBJ2-1; possible D gene TRBD2, 5 bases. Germline V gene data show CDR1 as DFQATT and CDR2 as SNEGSKA (reference sequence). This CDR3 contains 11 residues. Trimming left V 3 bases short and J 9 bases short, with 9 bases between. CDR3 sequence (DNA): TGCAGTGCTAGGCTAGAGGGTGAGCAGTTCTTC. Amino acids: CSARLEGEQFF.

J is TRBJ1-1 and V is TRBV28; D ambiguous. The CDR3 length is 9 residues. The V gene's germline CDR1 is MDHEN and CDR2 SYDVKM. The CDR3 nucleotides are TGTGATATGAACACTGAAGCTTTCTTT. Protein product: CDMNTEAFF.

This chain joins TRBV23-1 and TRBJ2-7; perhaps TRBD1 as D (6 bases). TRBV23-1 is sorted into the ORF group, with uncertain function. The ends were cut back, 9 bases at V and 0 bases at J, with 18 bases in the middle. CDR3 length: 15 residues. DNA for the CDR3: TGCGCCAGAACCCTCCCGTGGGACAACTCCTACGAGCAGTACTTC. It specifies CARTLPWDNSYEQYF.

The chain has TRBV5-1 and TRBJ1-2; no firm D call. Germline CDR1 reads SGHRS; CDR2 reads YFSETQ. CDR3 length: 13 amino acids. V lost 4 bases, J lost 4 bases, and 11 bases lay in between. The CDR3 is CASSPQSGYGYTF. CDR3 sequence (DNA): TGCGCCAGCAGCCCGCAGTCGGGCTATGGCTACACCTTC.

The chain couples TRBV5-1 to TRBJ2-2; 7 nucleotides line up with TRBD2. CDR1 is SGHRS, CDR2 YFSETQ, per germline. This CDR3 region has 13 residues. The V segment lost 3 bases and the J segment 15 bases; nucleotides outside the gene matches: 11. The DNA for the CDR3 is TGCGCCAGCAGCTGGAGCGGGGAAAAACGGGTGTTTTTT. This gives the protein CASSWSGEKRVFF.

The rearrangement links TRBV5-5 to TRBJ1-2; the D is unclear. The V gene's germline CDR1 is SGHKS and CDR2 YYEKEE (reference sequence). This CDR3 has 14 residues. V dropped 7 bases and J dropped 5 bases, with 18 bases sitting between them. The DNA of the CDR3 is TGTGCCAGCGGTCGCTTGACCGACGGGTATGGCTACACCTTC. It translates to CASGRLTDGYGYTF.

This sequence joins TRBV7-6 and TRBJ1-1; D is undetermined. Trimming stripped 5 bases from V and 4 bases from J, with 20 bases between. In germline, CDR1 is SGHVS, CDR2 FNYEAQ. CDR3 length equals 16 residues. CDR3 residues: CASSKTTGREVTEAFF. The DNA for the CDR3 is TGTGCCAGCAGCAAGACGACCGGTCGGGAGGTCACTGAAGCTTTCTTT.